The 26 T cell receptor beta chains below come from one sample, sequenced in a study of T cell changes during pregnancy in multiple sclerosis. Here immunoSEQ multiplex PCR was the method, and the copy in TCRdb shows in-frame clones only, minus some. The top ten hold around 0.41% of the sample, which has under 45,000 clones, 85% to 95% seen once. The sample in question was CD4+ T cells from peripheral blood mononuclear cells, obtained in the third trimester of pregnancy. These receptors all stem from a female donor in good health, enrolled as a control in a pregnancy study.

The gene calls are TRBV30 and TRBJ2-5; 8 bases match TRBD2. Per germline, CDR1 GTSNPN and CDR2 SVGIG (reference sequence). V shed 2 bases, J shed 0 bases, and the junction held 8 bases outside the gene matches. The CDR3 consists of 16 residues. The CDR3 loop reads CAWSQWTSPNQETQYF. CDR3 DNA: TGTGCCTGGAGTCAATGGACTAGCCCAAACCAAGAGACCCAGTACTTC.

The V call is TRBV29-1, the J call TRBJ2-1, with D possibly being TRBD1 (5 bases). Germline loops: CDR1 SQVTM, CDR2 ANQGSEA. The CDR3 sequence is 15 residues long. V was shortened by 6 bases and J by 0 bases, with 15 bases between the two germline ends. The CDR3 sequence: CSVANRSSSYNEQFF. As DNA, the CDR3 is TGCAGCGTCGCGAACAGGTCCAGCTCCTACAATGAGCAGTTCTTC.

This chain connects TRBV19 to TRBJ1-5; 8 bases match TRBD1. Looked up from germline, CDR1 is LNHDA and CDR2 is SQIVND (reference sequence). This CDR3 contains 15 residues. With V trimmed by 1 base and J by 4 bases, 3 bases remained unmatched. The CDR3, as DNA: TGTGCCAGTAGTATAGCGGGACAGGTTAATCAGCCCCAGCATTTT. Translating gives CASSIAGQVNQPQHF.

The chain uses TRBV5-1 and TRBJ2-5, with D possibly matching TRBD1 (5 bases). Germline CDR1 reads SGHRS; CDR2 reads YFSETQ. There are 13 residues in the CDR3. Trimming stripped 1 base from V and 9 bases from J, with 13 bases between. The chain's CDR3 is CASSLPRLGAQYF. In DNA form, the CDR3 reads TGCGCCAGCAGCTTGCCTAGGTTAGGGGCCCAGTACTTC.

The chain joins TRBV10-3 to TRBJ2-3; perhaps TRBD1 as D (5 bases). The CDR3 extends over 14 amino acids. Trimming took off 3 bases at V and 1 base at J, with 8 bases between the two ends. The germline V gene encodes CDR1 ENHRY and CDR2 SYGVKD. The CDR3 DNA reads as TGTGCCATCAGTGATTCGACAGGCACAGATACGCAGTATTTT. This gives the protein CAISDSTGTDTQYF.

The chain joins TRBV18 to TRBJ1-2; tentatively, D is TRBD1 (6 bases). Deletions cut 6 bases from V and 2 bases from J, with 16 bases between. Germline CDR1 is KGHSH and CDR2 is LQKENI. CDR3 length: 15 amino acids. CDR3 sequence: CASSTTGQSNYGYTF. The DNA of the CDR3 is TGTGCCAGCTCTACCACAGGACAGAGCAACTATGGCTACACCTTC.

The sample holds one count of this clone. The chain combines TRBV9 with TRBJ2-1; maybe TRBD2 (6 bases). The germline V and J ends were trimmed by 0 bases and 15 bases, with 13 bases remaining between them. The CDR3 covers 12 residues. CDR1 is SGDLS, CDR2 YYNGEE, per germline. The CDR3 loop reads CASSVAAGKVFF. The DNA of the CDR3 is TGTGCCAGCAGCGTAGCGGCGGGGAAAGTGTTCTTC.

The chain links TRBV4-1 to TRBJ2-3; a weak D match, TRBD2 (7 bases). The CDR3 sequence is 15 residues long. V lost 5 bases and J 5 bases, leaving 17 bases between the germline ends. Germline V gene lookup returns CDR1 MGHRA and CDR2 YSYEKL. The CDR3 coding sequence is TGCGCCAGCAGCGTTGGGGGGGCGCGGGAAGATACGCAGTATTTT. It specifies CASSVGGAREDTQYF.

The chain recombines TRBV19 with TRBJ2-7, with 7 bases lining up with TRBD2. This CDR3 contains 15 residues. From germline, CDR1 is LNHDA and CDR2 SQIVND (reference sequence). The trim removed 3 bases at V and 0 bases at J, leaving 5 bases unmatched. The CDR3 DNA reads as TGTGCCAGTAGTATCTACAGCGGGGCCTCCTACGAGCAGTACTTC. This gives the protein CASSIYSGASYEQYF. Filled out from reference TRBV19 and TRBJ2-7, the complete variable domain reads DGGITQSPKYLFRKEGQNVTLSCEQNLNHDAMYWYRQDPGQGLRLIYYSQIVNDFQKGDIAEGYSVSREKKESFPLTVTSAQKNPTAFYLCASSIYSGASYEQYFGPGTRLTVT.

The rearrangement links TRBV5-1 to TRBJ1-2; 7 positions match TRBD1. The germline V gene has CDR1 SGHRS and CDR2 YFSETQ. Trimming cost V 5 bases and J 4 bases; bases outside gene matches: 5. The CDR3 has 13 residues. CDR3 region: CASSPRDSYGYTF. In DNA form, the CDR3 reads TGCGCCAGCAGTCCCCGGGACAGCTATGGCTACACCTTC.

The J gene is TRBJ2-7, the V gene TRBV11-3; the D is unclear. The CDR3 spans 11 residues. Trimming removed 2 bases from V and 12 bases from J, with 11 bases in between. Germline-derived CDR1 and CDR2 are SGHNT and YENEEA. CDR3 in DNA: TGTGCCAGCAGCTTATTCGGTCGTGGGTACTTC. This translates into CASSLFGRGYF.

The chain employs TRBV5-1 and TRBJ1-6, with 7 positions matching TRBD1. The CDR3 totals 16 residues. Germline V gene data show CDR1 as SGHRS and CDR2 as YFSETQ. Trimming removed 5 bases from V and 0 bases from J; junction bases left unmatched: 5. The CDR3 sequence is CASRWDSSSYNSPLHF. The DNA of the CDR3 is TGCGCCAGCAGGTGGGACAGCAGCTCCTATAATTCACCCCTCCACTTT. Supplemented by reference TRBV5-1 and TRBJ1-6, the full variable domain reads KAGVTQTPRYLIKTRGQQVTLSCSPISGHRSVSWYQQTPGQGLQFLFEYFSETQRNKGNFPGRFSGRQFSNSRSEMNVSTLELGDSALYLCASRWDSSSYNSPLHFGNGTRLTVT.

The chain joins TRBV6-1 to TRBJ1-2, with D hard to call. Germline V lookup: CDR1 MNHNS, CDR2 SASEGT. The length of the CDR3 is 13 residues. V lost 4 bases, J lost 7 bases, and 13 bases lay in between. CDR3 loop: CASSGWQAAGYTF. In DNA form, the CDR3 reads TGTGCCAGCAGTGGTTGGCAGGCCGCTGGCTACACCTTC.

The J gene is TRBJ2-5, the V gene TRBV2, with TRBD1 as a possible D gene (6 bases). This CDR3 has 14 residues. The V end lost 7 bases, the J end lost 0 bases, and 12 bases lay between the germline ends. CDR1 SNHLY and CDR2 FYNNEI come from the germline V gene. CDR3 protein: CASKTDRYQETQYF. CDR3 coding DNA: TGTGCCAGCAAGACCGACAGGTACCAAGAGACCCAGTACTTC. Complete variable domain (other parts from reference TRBV2 and TRBJ2-5): EPEVTQTPSHQVTQMGQEVILRCVPISNHLYFYWYRQILGQKVEFLVSFYNNEISEKSEIFDDQFSVERPDGSNFTLKIRSTKLEDSAMYFCASKTDRYQETQYFGPGTRLLVL.

The CDR3 loop is CAISEARQNQPQHF. CDR3 bases: TGTGCCATCAGTGAGGCCCGACAGAATCAGCCCCAGCATTTT. The chain recombines TRBV10-3 with TRBJ1-5; D possibly corresponds to TRBD1 (5 bases). Trimming pared 2 bases from V and 4 bases from J, leaving 9 bases between. This CDR3 has 14 residues. CDR1 and CDR2 (germline): ENHRY, SYGVKD.

The CDR3: CASSQRIGQKNTEAFF. In nucleotides, the CDR3 is TGCGCCAGCAGCCAAAGGATCGGACAAAAGAACACTGAAGCTTTCTTT. The chain uses TRBV4-1 and TRBJ1-1; D perhaps matches TRBD1 (5 bases). Trimming removed 2 bases from V and 1 base from J, with 14 bases in between. The CDR3 loop spans 16 amino acids. The germline V gene has CDR1 MGHRA and CDR2 YSYEKL.

About this clone itself: Relative to the germline gene, one junction end is altered; a read error may explain this. The CDR3 DNA follows: TGTGCCAGCAGCTCCCGTCCCGGGACAGGGTATGTCTACACCTTC. This sequence encodes CASSSRPGTGYVYTF. The chain couples TRBV7-8 to TRBJ1-2; 9 positions agree with TRBD1. This CDR3 is built from 15 residues. Germline lookup yields CDR1 SGHVS and CDR2 FQNEAQ.

J is TRBJ2-1 and V is TRBV19; tentatively, D is TRBD2 (6 bases). Germline V gene data show CDR1 as LNHDA and CDR2 as SQIVND (reference sequence). This CDR3 is 13 amino acids long. V lost 1 base to trimming and J lost 5 bases, with 6 bases between them. The CDR3 here is CASSIGGDNEQFF. The CDR3 DNA sequence: TGTGCCAGTAGTATAGGGGGGGACAATGAGCAGTTCTTC.

About this clone: The sample holds other DNA sequences that translate to the same CDR3. The V call is TRBV4-3, the J call TRBJ1-1; D uncertain. From germline, CDR1 is LGHNA and CDR2 YSLEER. V was clipped by 1 base and J by 1 base, with 7 bases between them. This CDR3 region has 14 residues. The CDR3, as DNA: TGCGCCAGCAGCCAAGCATACAGGAACACTGAAGCTTTCTTT. It encodes CASSQAYRNTEAFF.

This clone has only one observation. The chain combines TRBV6-1 with TRBJ2-1, with a weak D call TRBD1 (5 bases). This CDR3 contains 17 residues. Germline CDR1 reads MNHNS; CDR2 reads SASEGT. V was pared by 6 bases and J by 3 bases, with 21 bases between. The DNA of the CDR3 is TGTGCCAGCAGGGAACAACGTAGGACAAGGCTCTACAATGAGCAGTTCTTC. It encodes CASREQRRTRLYNEQFF.

This rearrangement joins TRBV5-1 to TRBJ1-4; no clear D gene. Germline V gives CDR1 SGHRS, CDR2 YFSETQ. Trimming removed 0 bases at V and 6 bases at J, with 12 bases between. The CDR3 runs 15 residues. The CDR3 sequence is CASSLDWQDYEKLFF. As DNA, the CDR3 is TGCGCCAGCAGCTTGGATTGGCAGGACTATGAAAAACTGTTTTTT.

This chain joins TRBV4-3 and TRBJ1-2; 7 bases are a match to TRBD1. Per the germline V gene, CDR1 is LGHNA and CDR2 is YSLEER. The CDR3 length is 17 residues. V was clipped by 0 bases and J by 1 base; unmatched bases: 8. CDR3 sequence (DNA): TGCGCCAGCAGCCAAGATCCGCTGGGACAGATTAACTATGGCTACACCTTC. This encodes CASSQDPLGQINYGYTF.

The chain is built from TRBV18 and TRBJ1-5; D possibly corresponds to TRBD1 (5 bases). Germline values: CDR1 KGHSH, CDR2 LQKENI. The CDR3 sequence is 16 residues long. Trimming left V 1 base short and J 4 bases short, with 14 bases between. The CDR3 bases are TGTGCCAGCTCACCACGACAGTGGACGAGGAATCAGCCCCAGCATTTT. This sequence encodes CASSPRQWTRNQPQHF. The full variable domain, rest sourced from reference TRBV18 and TRBJ1-5, is NAGVMQNPRHLVRRRGQEARLRCSPMKGHSHVYWYRQLPEEGLKFMVYLQKENIIDESGMPKERFSAEFPKEGPSILRIQQVVRGDSAAYFCASSPRQWTRNQPQHFGDGTRLSIL.

This clone was seen only once. The genes are TRBV6-4 and TRBJ2-3, with D perhaps TRBD2 (5 bases). The V and J ends lost 5 bases and 0 bases respectively, with 21 bases between them. The CDR3 is made up of 18 amino acids. Germline-derived CDR1 and CDR2 are MRHNA and SNTAGT. The chain's CDR3 is CASSPDLDRGLSTDTQYF. Written as DNA, the CDR3 is TGTGCCAGCAGTCCAGATTTAGATCGGGGTCTTAGCACAGATACGCAGTATTTT.

V gene TRBV7-2 combines with J gene TRBJ1-6; tentatively, D is TRBD1 (5 bases). The V end lost 1 base, the J end lost 5 bases, and 6 bases lay between the germline ends. Germline V CDR1 and CDR2: SGHTA, FQGNSA. CDR3 length equals 14 residues. CDR3 loop: CASSLGTNNSPLHF. The CDR3 bases are TGTGCCAGCAGCTTAGGGACAAATAATTCACCCCTCCACTTT.

The chain couples TRBV15 to TRBJ2-3; D gene ambiguous. CDR3 length: 14 amino acids. The V end lost 1 base, the J end lost 2 bases, and 7 bases lay between the germline ends. The germline CDR1 and CDR2 sequences are LNHNV and YYDKDF (reference sequence). CDR3 residues: CATSRGQVTDTQYF. For the CDR3, the DNA is TGTGCCACCAGCAGAGGGCAGGTCACAGATACGCAGTATTTT.